The 2 T cell receptor beta chains below were found in one sample sequenced in a study of blood T cell repertoires in COVID-19. Using immunoSEQ multiplex PCR, the repertoire was profiled, and TCRdb retains in-frame clones only, with some absent. The sample has about 400,000 clones; over 75% are singletons. Sequenced sample: PBMCs or T cells enriched from blood (not recorded which). The receptor source for this set is a woman aged 25 to 39 with acute COVID-19.

CDR3 loop: CASGDSRLEQYF. The CDR3 bases are TGTGCCAGCGGGGACAGCCGATTAGAGCAGTACTTC. The chain uses TRBV7-9 and TRBJ2-7; 7 bases align to TRBD1. V was clipped by 8 bases and J by 7 bases; unmatched bases: 8. CDR3 size: 12 residues. CDR1 SEHNR and CDR2 FQNEAQ come from the germline V gene (reference sequence).

V usage is TRBV19 and J usage is TRBJ1-2; TRBD1 is a possible D gene (5 bases). V dropped 4 bases and J dropped 3 bases, with 9 bases sitting between them. This CDR3 has 13 amino acids. Germline V lookup: CDR1 LNHDA, CDR2 SQIVND (reference sequence). In DNA, the CDR3 is TGTGCCAGTAGTAAACAGGAAGACTATGGCTACACCTTC. This codes for CASSKQEDYGYTF. The whole variable domain, filled in from reference TRBV19 and TRBJ1-2, reads DGGITQSPKYLFRKEGQNVTLSCEQNLNHDAMYWYRQDPGQGLRLIYYSQIVNDFQKGDIAEGYSVSREKKESFPLTVTSAQKNPTAFYLCASSKQEDYGYTFGSGTRLTVV.